These T cell receptor beta chains were read from a single sample in a study of immune evolution from preneoplasia to lung adenocarcinoma. Only in-frame clones appear in the TCRdb table, and some are missing; sequencing was by immunoSEQ multiplex PCR. The sample consists of some 5,000 clones, 65% to 80% of them appearing once. Sequenced input: FFPE minimally invasive lung adenocarcinoma tissue. The receptors shown here come from a person aged 65-85 years with lung adenocarcinoma. The CDR3 runs from the conserved cysteine through the conserved F or W. The order of the fields is J gene, clone size, V gene, D gene, CDR3 DNA, CDR3 protein. A D gene is named only where the DNA matches it firmly. Clone size is given for some rows only: seen once, a few or many times, or a class if the clone is expanded.

j_gene: TRBJ2-7
abundance: .
v_gene: TRBV15
d_gene: TRBD1
CDR3nt: TGTGCCACCAGCAGGACAGACAGGGCCTACGAGCAGTACTTC
CDR3aa: CATSRTDRAYEQYF

j_gene: TRBJ2-7
abundance: .
v_gene: TRBV7-2
d_gene: TRBD2
CDR3nt: TGTGCCAGCAGCTTAGTCGGAGGGACGGGAGGGCCTACGAGCTACGAGCAGTACTTC
CDR3aa: CASSLVGGTGGPTSYEQYF

j_gene: TRBJ2-2
abundance: .
v_gene: TRBV12-5
d_gene: .
CDR3nt: TGTGCTAGTGTCCCTCCCACAGGGCACGGGGAGCTGTTTTTT
CDR3aa: CASVPPTGHGELFF

j_gene: TRBJ2-7
abundance: .
v_gene: TRBV18
d_gene: .
CDR3nt: TGTGCCAGCTCACCACCGACGACAGGGATATTCGCTAGCGAGAGGTACGAGCAGTACTTC
CDR3aa: CASSPPTTGIFASERYEQYF

j_gene: TRBJ1-1
abundance: .
v_gene: TRBV30
d_gene: .
CDR3nt: TGTGCCTGGAGTGTACGGGGGGTTGGAGCTTTCTTT
CDR3aa: CAWSVRGVGAFF

j_gene: TRBJ1-2
abundance: .
v_gene: TRBV5-4
d_gene: .
CDR3nt: TGTGCCAGCAGCGCGAAGGTCGGAAGGACCTATGGCTACACCTTC
CDR3aa: CASSAKVGRTYGYTF

j_gene: TRBJ1-5
abundance: .
v_gene: TRBV6-5
d_gene: .
CDR3nt: TGTGCCAGCAGTTACTCATCAGGGGAGGATCAGCCCCAGCATTTT
CDR3aa: CASSYSSGEDQPQHF

j_gene: TRBJ2-6
abundance: once
v_gene: TRBV5-1
d_gene: .
CDR3nt: TGCGCCAGCAGGGTCGCCTCTGGGGCCAACGTCCTGACTTTC
CDR3aa: CASRVASGANVLTF

j_gene: TRBJ2-1
abundance: once
v_gene: TRBV10-3
d_gene: TRBD1
CDR3nt: TGTGCCGTCAGTAGTGAATGGGACAGGGGTTTGTTCGATGAGCAGTTCTTC
CDR3aa: CAVSSEWDRGLFDEQFF

j_gene: TRBJ2-5
abundance: .
v_gene: TRBV7-2
d_gene: .
CDR3nt: TGTGCCAGCAGCTCCAGTCGGTACCAAGAGACCCAGTACTTC
CDR3aa: CASSSSRYQETQYF

j_gene: TRBJ2-7
abundance: .
v_gene: TRBV14
d_gene: .
CDR3nt: TGTGCCAGCAGCCCGGGCTACGAGCAGTACTTC
CDR3aa: CASSPGYEQYF

j_gene: TRBJ2-1
abundance: few
v_gene: TRBV19
d_gene: TRBD2
CDR3nt: TGTGCCAGTAGTCCATCGGGGCTAGCGGGAGTAGGCGATGAGCAGTTCTTC
CDR3aa: CASSPSGLAGVGDEQFF

j_gene: TRBJ1-2
abundance: .
v_gene: TRBV10-3
d_gene: .
CDR3nt: TGTGCCATCAGTGAACAGGACTATGGCTACACCTTC
CDR3aa: CAISEQDYGYTF

j_gene: TRBJ2-3
abundance: .
v_gene: TRBV4-1
d_gene: .
CDR3nt: TGCGCCAGCAGCCAATTTTGGACAGCGCAGGGTACGCAGTATTTT
CDR3aa: CASSQFWTAQGTQYF

j_gene: TRBJ2-3
abundance: .
v_gene: TRBV29-1
d_gene: .
CDR3nt: TGCAGCGTTGAAGCATTGGGTTGGGGCACAGATACGCAGTATTTT
CDR3aa: CSVEALGWGTDTQYF

j_gene: TRBJ2-1
abundance: .
v_gene: TRBV6-6
d_gene: .
CDR3nt: TGTGCCAGCAGTCAAGACGGGTCCTACAATGAGCAGTTCTTC
CDR3aa: CASSQDGSYNEQFF

j_gene: TRBJ2-1
abundance: .
v_gene: TRBV21-1
d_gene: .
CDR3nt: TGTGCCAGCAGCGCAACCCGGGACAGGGGTTCCTACAATGAGCAGTTCTTC
CDR3aa: CASSATRDRGSYNEQFF

j_gene: TRBJ2-3
abundance: .
v_gene: TRBV28
d_gene: TRBD2
CDR3nt: TGTGCCAGCAGTTCCTCTGGCGGGAGGGTCACAGATACGCAGTATTTT
CDR3aa: CASSSSGGRVTDTQYF

j_gene: TRBJ2-5
abundance: .
v_gene: TRBV5-1
d_gene: .
CDR3nt: TGCGCCAGCAGCTTCGAGGGGAGGAGGGAGACCCAGTACTTC
CDR3aa: CASSFEGRRETQYF

j_gene: TRBJ2-1
abundance: .
v_gene: TRBV11-2
d_gene: TRBD2
CDR3nt: TGTGCCAGCAGCCATTATAGCGGGAGTGGTGAGCAGTTCTTC
CDR3aa: CASSHYSGSGEQFF

j_gene: TRBJ2-3
abundance: .
v_gene: TRBV11-3
d_gene: .
CDR3nt: TGTGCCAGCAGCTTGCCTGACATCAGGGCAGATACGCAGTATTTT
CDR3aa: CASSLPDIRADTQYF

j_gene: TRBJ2-3
abundance: once
v_gene: TRBV2
d_gene: .
CDR3nt: TGTGCCAGCTCCTTCAGCAGGATGAGCACAGATACGCAGTATTTT
CDR3aa: CASSFSRMSTDTQYF

j_gene: TRBJ1-4
abundance: few
v_gene: TRBV11-2
d_gene: .
CDR3nt: TGTGCCAGCAGCTTATTAAGAGGATCGCTCGAATTTAATGAAAAACTGTTTTTT
CDR3aa: CASSLLRGSLEFNEKLFF

j_gene: TRBJ1-1
abundance: .
v_gene: TRBV7-8
d_gene: TRBD1
CDR3nt: TGTGCCAGCAGCTTAGCAGGGGGCAACACTGAAGCTTTCTTT
CDR3aa: CASSLAGGNTEAFF

j_gene: TRBJ2-2
abundance: .
v_gene: TRBV14
d_gene: .
CDR3nt: TGTGCCAGCAGCCAAGGACTTACCAACACCGGGGAGCTGTTTTTT
CDR3aa: CASSQGLTNTGELFF

j_gene: TRBJ2-2
abundance: .
v_gene: TRBV11-2
d_gene: .
CDR3nt: TGTGCCAGCAGCTCAAAAGCGGGCTTGAACACCGGGGAGCTGTTTTTT
CDR3aa: CASSSKAGLNTGELFF

j_gene: TRBJ2-7
abundance: .
v_gene: TRBV11-2
d_gene: .
CDR3nt: TGTGCCAGCAGCTTGGGCGCGGGAACCTACGAGCAGTACTTC
CDR3aa: CASSLGAGTYEQYF

j_gene: TRBJ2-2
abundance: .
v_gene: TRBV5-1
d_gene: TRBD2
CDR3nt: TGCGCCAGCAGGAAGCCGGAAATAGCGGGAACCGGGGAGCTGTTTTTT
CDR3aa: CASRKPEIAGTGELFF